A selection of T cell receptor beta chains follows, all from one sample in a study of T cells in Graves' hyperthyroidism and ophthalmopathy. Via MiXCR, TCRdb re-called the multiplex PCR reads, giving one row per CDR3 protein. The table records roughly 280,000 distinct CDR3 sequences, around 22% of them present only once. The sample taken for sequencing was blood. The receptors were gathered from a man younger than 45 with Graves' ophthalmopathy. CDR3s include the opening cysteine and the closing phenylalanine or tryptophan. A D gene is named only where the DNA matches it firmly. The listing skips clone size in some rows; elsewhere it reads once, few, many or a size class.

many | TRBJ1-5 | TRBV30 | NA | CAWSGSFSNQPQHF | TGTGCCTGGAGTGGAAGCTTTAGCAATCAGCCCCAGCATTTT
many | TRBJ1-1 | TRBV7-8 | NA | CASSLKQINTEAFF | TGTGCCAGCAGCTTAAAACAGATAAACACTGAAGCTTTCTTT
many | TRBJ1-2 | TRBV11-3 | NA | CASSLEGTVDYGYTF | TGTGCCAGCAGCTTAGAGGGGACGGTTGACTATGGCTACACCTTC
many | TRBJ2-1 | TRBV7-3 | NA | CASSYTRSNEQFF | TGTGCCAGCAGCTACACTAGAAGCAATGAGCAGTTCTTC
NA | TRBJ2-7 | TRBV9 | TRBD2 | CASSAPGTSFGEQYF | TGTGCCAGCAGCGCCCCCGGGACTAGCTTCGGCGAGCAGTACTTC
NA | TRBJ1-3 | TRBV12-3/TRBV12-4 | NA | CASSIRQLISGNTIYF | TGTGCCAGCAGTATAAGACAGTTAATTTCTGGAAACACCATATATTTT
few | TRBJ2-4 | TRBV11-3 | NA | CASSLDRANIQYF | TGTGCCAGCAGCTTAGACAGGGCTAACATTCAGTACTTC
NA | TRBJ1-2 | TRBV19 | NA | CASTHRVAVFDGYTF | TGTGCCAGTACCCATCGGGTTGCGGTATTTGATGGCTACACCTTC
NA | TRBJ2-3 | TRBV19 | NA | CASSIRSGYTQYF | TGTGCCAGTAGTATACGCTCGGGATATACGCAGTATTTT
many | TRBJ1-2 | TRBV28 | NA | CASSAPGVGKGYTF | TGTGCCAGCAGTGCCCCGGGAGTGGGAAAGGGCTACACCTTC
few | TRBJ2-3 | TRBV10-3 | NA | CAISASTRTTTSRDTQYF | TGTGCCATCAGTGCCTCCACCCGGACTACCACTAGCAGGGATACGCAGTATTTT
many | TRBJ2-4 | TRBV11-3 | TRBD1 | CASRLGTGGENIQYF | TGTGCCAGCAGACTTGGTACAGGGGGAGAAAACATTCAGTACTTC
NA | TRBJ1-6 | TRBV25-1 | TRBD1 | CASSGTGLNSPLHF | TGTGCCAGCAGTGGGACAGGGTTGAATTCACCCCTCCACTTT
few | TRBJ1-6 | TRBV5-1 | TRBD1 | CASSLRVQGDSPLHF | TGCGCCAGCAGCCTCCGGGTCCAGGGGGATTCACCCCTCCACTTT
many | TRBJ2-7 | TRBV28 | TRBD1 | CAIPPLRGQGRSGSYEQYF | TGTGCCATCCCACCCCTACGGGGACAGGGAAGATCGGGATCCTACGAGCAGTACTTC
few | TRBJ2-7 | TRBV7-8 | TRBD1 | CASSYRDRGLEQYF | TGTGCCAGCAGCTACCGGGACAGGGGGCTCGAGCAGTACTTC
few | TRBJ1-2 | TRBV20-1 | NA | CSASRQVESSGYTF | TGCAGTGCTAGCAGACAGGTGGAATCGTCTGGCTACACCTTC
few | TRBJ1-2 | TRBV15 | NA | CATSLRFEGGYTF | TGTGCCACCAGCCTTAGGTTTGAAGGTGGCTACACCTTC
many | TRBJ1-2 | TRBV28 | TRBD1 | CASKKQRDRGYGYTF | TGTGCCAGCAAAAAGCAACGGGACAGGGGATATGGCTACACCTTC
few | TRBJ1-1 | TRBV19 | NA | CASSIVSGGALAEAFF | TGTGCCAGTAGTATAGTTAGCGGGGGGGCGTTGGCTGAAGCTTTCTTT
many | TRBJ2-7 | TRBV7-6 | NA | CASSPSQTRSLSEQYF | TGTGCCAGCAGCCCCTCCCAGACGAGGAGCTTAAGCGAGCAGTACTTC
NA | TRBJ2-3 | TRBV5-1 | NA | CASSLDAGGTQYF | TGCGCCAGCAGCTTGGACGCTGGGGGTACGCAGTATTTT
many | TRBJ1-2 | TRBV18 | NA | CASASGGHYGYTF | TGTGCCAGCGCGTCGGGGGGCCACTATGGCTACACCTTC
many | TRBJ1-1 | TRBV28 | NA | CASTGSIDEAFF | TGTGCCAGCACCGGGAGTATCGATGAAGCTTTCTTT
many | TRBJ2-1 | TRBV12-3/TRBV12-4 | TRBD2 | CASTLRGLAGVEQFF | TGTGCCAGCACTTTAAGGGGACTAGCGGGAGTTGAGCAGTTCTTC
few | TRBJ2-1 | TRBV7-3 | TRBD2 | CASSRGAGGYNNEQFF | TGTGCCAGCAGCCGAGGGGCGGGAGGGTATAACAATGAGCAGTTCTTC
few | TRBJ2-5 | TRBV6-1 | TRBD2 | CASSTSGSGETQYF | TGTGCCAGCAGCACTAGCGGATCAGGGGAGACCCAGTACTTC
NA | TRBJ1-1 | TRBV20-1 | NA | CSALNWQANTEAFF | TGCAGTGCCCTAAATTGGCAAGCGAACACTGAAGCTTTCTTT
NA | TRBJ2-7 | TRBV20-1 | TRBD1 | CSAHRGYEQYF | TGCAGTGCTCACAGGGGATACGAGCAGTACTTC
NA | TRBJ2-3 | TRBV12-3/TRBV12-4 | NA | CASRLAQDTQYF | TGTGCCAGCAGGTTAGCACAAGATACGCAGTATTTT
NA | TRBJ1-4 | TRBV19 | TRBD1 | CASSTQQGTNEKLFF | TGTGCCAGTAGTACCCAACAGGGGACTAATGAAAAACTGTTTTTT
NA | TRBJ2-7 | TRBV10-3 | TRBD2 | CAISESGSSYEQYF | TGTGCCATCAGTGAGAGCGGGAGCTCCTACGAGCAGTACTTC
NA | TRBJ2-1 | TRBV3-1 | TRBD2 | CASSPTGTRGNEQFF | TGTGCCAGCAGCCCAACCGGGACTAGGGGGAATGAGCAGTTCTTC
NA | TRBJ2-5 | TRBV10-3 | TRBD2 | CAIRGASGNKETQYF | TGTGCCATCAGGGGCGCTAGCGGGAATAAAGAGACCCAGTACTTC
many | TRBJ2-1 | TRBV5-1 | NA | CASSWGTRGEQFF | TGCGCCAGCAGCTGGGGGACGAGGGGTGAGCAGTTCTTC
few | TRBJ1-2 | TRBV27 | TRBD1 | CASSRGRDRGLANYGYTF | TGTGCCAGCAGTCGAGGGCGGGACAGGGGGCTTGCTAACTATGGCTACACCTTC
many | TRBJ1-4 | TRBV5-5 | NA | CASSLTLGGDEKLFF | TGTGCCAGCAGCTTAACTCTCGGAGGGGATGAAAAACTGTTTTTT
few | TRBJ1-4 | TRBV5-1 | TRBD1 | CASSTQGAVNEKLFF | TGCGCCAGCAGCACCCAGGGGGCGGTGAATGAAAAACTGTTTTTT
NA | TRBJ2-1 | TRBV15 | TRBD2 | CATSRERREVSGNEQFF | TGTGCCACCAGCAGAGAGCGGCGGGAGGTCAGCGGGAATGAGCAGTTCTTC
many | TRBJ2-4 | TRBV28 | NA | CASSFGVSGKINRAKNIQYF | TGTGCCAGCAGTTTTGGGGTGTCGGGAAAGATTAACCGAGCCAAAAACATTCAGTACTTC
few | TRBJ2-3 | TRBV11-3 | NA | CASSPRQAYRDTQYF | TGTGCCAGCAGCCCCAGACAAGCCTACCGAGATACGCAGTATTTT
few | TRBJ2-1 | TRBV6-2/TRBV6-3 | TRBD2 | CACSREASYNEQFF | TGTGCCTGTTCCCGGGAGGCCAGTTACAATGAGCAGTTCTTC
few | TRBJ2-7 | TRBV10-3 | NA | CAIGGGSSGSPYEQYF | TGTGCCATCGGGGGTGGTTCGAGTGGAAGCCCTTACGAGCAGTACTTC
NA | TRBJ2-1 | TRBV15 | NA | CATSREFNEQFF | TGTGCCACCAGCAGAGAGTTTAATGAGCAGTTCTTC
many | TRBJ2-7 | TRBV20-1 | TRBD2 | CSAPGLAGGRSYEQYF | TGCAGTGCCCCGGGACTAGCGGGAGGCCGATCCTACGAGCAGTACTTC
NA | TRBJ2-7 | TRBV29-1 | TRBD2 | CSVRLAGVYEQYF | TGCAGCGTCAGACTAGCGGGGGTTTACGAGCAGTACTTC
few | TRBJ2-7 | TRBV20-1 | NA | CSARAANHYEQYF | TGCAGTGCTAGGGCGGCTAACCACTACGAGCAGTACTTC